The 17 T cell receptor beta chains below come from one sample, sequenced in a study of cytomegalovirus exposure and HLA in healthy donors. Primers included in the PCR were 60 Vbeta and 13 Jbeta primers. The data were produced by immunoSEQ multiplex PCR, yet TCRdb's version contains in-frame clones alone and is incomplete. The data contain about 88,000 clones, 75% to 90% of them singletons. The specimen was PBMCs. The receptors shown here come from a man between 18 and 29 years old in good health and CMV-seronegative.

This clone was counted a single time. V gene TRBV4-1 combines with J gene TRBJ2-6; 10 nucleotides agree with TRBD2. The V gene's germline CDR1 is MGHRA and CDR2 YSYEKL. The CDR3 is made up of 18 amino acids. Germline trimming cut 5 bases from V and 0 bases from J; bases unmatched to any gene: 7. The CDR3 DNA sequence: TGCGCCAGCAGCGCTAGCGGGGGTATGGCCTCTGGGGCCAACGTCCTGACTTTC. Encoded protein: CASSASGGMASGANVLTF.

The gene calls are TRBV14 and TRBJ2-1, with 12 bases aligning to TRBD2. The CDR3 has 16 amino acids. The trim removed 0 bases at V and 10 bases at J, leaving 7 bases unmatched. Germline lookup yields CDR1 SGHDN and CDR2 FVKESK. The CDR3 nucleotides read TGTGCCAGCAGCCAAGATAGGGCTAGCGGGAGGGTAGAGCAGTTCTTC. Translating gives CASSQDRASGRVEQFF.

Of note for this clone: One end of the junction does not line up with germline, which may come from a read error. This chain links TRBV6-1 with TRBJ1-3, with TRBD1 matching 9 bases. The CDR3 contains 15 residues. Germline CDR1 is MNHNS and CDR2 is SASEGT. CDR3 sequence: CAGSEAGTGGNTIYF. As DNA, the CDR3 is TGTGCCGGCAGTGAAGCGGGGACAGGGGGAAACACCATATATTTT.

V and J are TRBV6-5 and TRBJ2-7; D remains unclear. The CDR3 extends over 14 amino acids. Germline assignment: CDR1 MNHEY and CDR2 SVGAGI. The V end was cut by 6 bases, the J end by 1 base, with 13 bases between. CDR3 coding DNA: TGTGCCAGCAGACTATCCGGGTCTTCCTACGAGCAGTACTTC. This gives the protein CASRLSGSSYEQYF.

The V and J genes are TRBV19 and TRBJ1-2, with 11 positions matching TRBD1. Looked up from germline, CDR1 is LNHDA and CDR2 is SQIVND (reference sequence). The V gene end was trimmed by 4 bases and the J gene end by 6 bases; junction bases not matched to a gene: 7. There are 15 residues in the CDR3. The CDR3 DNA is TGTGCCAGTAGTACCGGACAGGGGGCGAGCGATGGCTACACCTTC. Translation gives CASSTGQGASDGYTF.

This clone was recorded once. J is TRBJ1-1 and V is TRBV5-5, with D unclear. Germline V gives CDR1 SGHKS, CDR2 YYEKEE (reference sequence). CDR3 size: 13 residues. V was cut by 2 bases and J by 0 bases, with 5 bases left in between. CDR3 residues: CASSFFLNTEAFF. The CDR3 DNA reads as TGTGCCAGCAGCTTCTTTCTGAACACTGAAGCTTTCTTT.

The chain couples TRBV28 to TRBJ2-7; TRBD2 agrees at 8 bases. Germline-derived CDR1 and CDR2 are MDHEN and SYDVKM. This CDR3 comprises 15 residues. With 3 bases clipped from V and 3 bases from J, the junction kept 7 bases outside the gene matches. CDR3 nucleotides: TGTGCCAGCAGTTTGTTTCTAGCGGGTGGCTACGAGCAGTACTTC. Its protein product is CASSLFLAGGYEQYF.

The J gene is TRBJ1-1, the V gene TRBV19; D is ambiguous. The CDR3 sequence is 11 residues long. CDR1 and CDR2 (germline): LNHDA, SQIVND (reference sequence). Trimming took 3 bases from V and 8 from J, leaving 7 bases between them. The CDR3 loop reads CASSIYREAFF. The CDR3 coding sequence is TGTGCCAGTAGTATTTACAGAGAAGCTTTCTTT.

The chain recombines TRBV5-1 with TRBJ2-1, with 11 bases aligning to TRBD2. From germline, CDR1 is SGHRS and CDR2 YFSETQ. Germline trimming cut 0 bases from V and 6 bases from J; bases unmatched to any gene: 2. The CDR3 extends over 15 amino acids. The CDR3 sequence is CASSLATSGINEQFF. The CDR3 nucleotides read TGCGCCAGCAGCTTGGCGACTAGCGGGATCAATGAGCAGTTCTTC.

The gene calls are TRBV7-2 and TRBJ2-3; D unresolved. The CDR3 is 14 residues long. Trimming left V 4 bases short and J 2 bases short, with 10 bases between. Germline lookup yields CDR1 SGHTA and CDR2 FQGNSA. The CDR3 DNA follows: TGTGCCAGCAGCTCGCAAAGCCTCACAGATACGCAGTATTTT. Translation: CASSSQSLTDTQYF.

The chain carries TRBV19 and TRBJ1-5; D is ambiguous. The germline gives CDR1 LNHDA, CDR2 SQIVND (reference sequence). This CDR3 spans 14 amino acids. Trimming left V 9 bases short and J 0 bases short, with 12 bases between. The CDR3 coding sequence is TGTGCCAGCAGCGAATTCTATAGCAATCAGCCCCAGCATTTT. Amino acids: CASSEFYSNQPQHF.

This chain joins TRBV29-1 and TRBJ1-1; 7 bases agree with TRBD1. The ends lost 7 bases at V and 8 bases at J; junction bases unmatched: 7. This CDR3 spans 11 amino acids. Germline CDR1 reads SQVTM; CDR2 reads ANQGSEA. CDR3 residues: CSAGDRAEAFF. CDR3 nucleotide sequence: TGCAGCGCGGGGGACAGAGCCGAAGCTTTCTTT.

The chain joins TRBV4-1 to TRBJ2-7; 8 bases agree with TRBD2. Germline-derived CDR1 and CDR2 are MGHRA and YSYEKL. J gave up 2 bases and V 2 bases, and 2 bases lay outside the gene matches. The CDR3 sequence is 14 residues long. The CDR3 DNA reads as TGCGCCAGCAGCCAATTTAGCGGGACCTACGAGCAGTACTTC. Its translation is CASSQFSGTYEQYF.

The V gene is TRBV7-9, the J gene TRBJ2-1; TRBD1 aligns across 10 bases. Germline CDR1 reads SEHNR; CDR2 reads FQNEAQ (reference sequence). V gave up 3 bases and J gave up 5 bases; unmatched junction bases: 1. The CDR3 totals 14 residues. As DNA, the CDR3 is TGTGCCAGCAGCTTGGGGACAGGGGACAATGAGCAGTTCTTC. Translated: CASSLGTGDNEQFF.

J is TRBJ2-5 and V is TRBV5-6; D possibly corresponds to TRBD2 (6 bases). The CDR3 extends over 17 amino acids. Germline V gene sequence: CDR1 SGHDT, CDR2 YYEEEE. Trimming removed 0 bases at V and 2 bases at J, with 17 bases between. DNA for the CDR3: TGTGCCAGCAGCTTGGGGTGGGCGGGGCGACTACAAGAGACCCAGTACTTC. This encodes CASSLGWAGRLQETQYF.

The rearrangement links TRBV28 to TRBJ2-7, with D possibly being TRBD1 (6 bases). The CDR3 extends over 17 amino acids. Trimming removed 2 bases at V and 9 bases at J, with 26 bases between. Germline assignment: CDR1 MDHEN and CDR2 SYDVKM. In DNA form, the CDR3 reads TGTGCCAGCAGTTTAGTAGGTGGGGGCGAGACATCAGGAGGGCAGTACTTC. Protein: CASSLVGGGETSGGQYF.

The chain carries TRBV5-1 and TRBJ2-1; a weak D match, TRBD1 (6 bases). CDR3 length equals 13 residues. Germline V CDR1 and CDR2: SGHRS, YFSETQ. Trimming shortened V by 4 bases and J by 6 bases, and 11 bases separated the two germline ends. CDR3 in amino acids: CASSAGVRNEQFF. The CDR3 coding sequence is TGCGCCAGCAGCGCAGGGGTCCGCAATGAGCAGTTCTTC.